This TCR beta chain is from a study of T-cell memory formation after mild COVID-19. The CDR3 extends over 15 amino acids. V was clipped by 4 bases and J by 7 bases; unmatched bases: 9. Germline CDR1 SGHRS, CDR2 YFSETQ. In its sample, this clonotype was seen a few times. Its specificity is unknown. Study results and caveats: Certain responding clones were present in pre-infection memory, suggesting participation of cross-reactive memory.

MiXCR, applied by TCRdb to the 5' RACE reads, yields one record per CDR3 protein. Among under 250,000 distinct CDR3 sequences listed, 15% were seen once. The source is an adult woman who had mild COVID-19 (a few samples of this study predate the infection). Cell type and time point are not known. Sequenced: PBMCs or a T cell subset sorted from them (not recorded which). The V call is TRBV5-1, the J call TRBJ1-1, with 11 bases aligning to TRBD1. CDR3 loop: CASSPRTGGPGEAFF. Here the CDR3 DNA reads TGCGCCAGCAGCCCAAGGACAGGGGGCCCTGGTGAAGCTTTCTTT. Variable domain in full (rest from reference TRBV5-1 and TRBJ1-1): KAGVTQTPRYLIKTRGQQVTLSCSPISGHRSVSWYQQTPGQGLQFLFEYFSETQRNKGNFPGRFSGRQFSNSRSEMNVSTLELGDSALYLCASSPRTGGPGEAFFGQGTRLTVV.